This TCR beta chain is drawn from a study of early T cells in non-severe SARS-CoV-2 infection (dated by TCRdb to the early 2020s). About the investigation overall: TCR sequencing used bulk RNA from unsorted whole blood, so alpha and beta chains could not be paired.

The CDR3 spans 13 residues, from the cysteine through the phenylalanine. Just CDR3 DNA is preserved here, 39 bases in frame from base 1. Trimming takes 0 bases from V and 6 bases from J, and the germline ends sit 8 bases apart. CDR1 is given as SGHNT and CDR2 as YYREEE, both from the germline V gene (reference sequence). Overall study results and their limits: VDJdb matching was skewed toward anti-spike CD8 responses and likely underestimated virus-specific expansions by missing private and CD4 specificities.

Set within a cohort of healthcare workers in London, UK, this nested case-control study involved weekly PCR testing of nasopharyngeal swabs along with blood sampling. Healthcare workers were recruited during the week of the UK lockdown, between 23 and 31 March 2020, and followed weekly for up to about 15 weeks. As concerns this clonotype: Its antigen is not yet known. Nothing much larger sits one base from this clone, and base qualities are not available.

The method behind the library was 5' RACE. TCRdb shows the sequencer as NextSeq 500. To correct for sequencing error and PCR bias, the TCR library protocol tagged individual cDNA molecules with unique molecular identifiers. Sequencing covered both TCR alpha and beta chains, and within each sample the abundances of alpha and beta sequences were tightly co-correlated. The paper's processing steps were these. Decombinator V4 was used to annotate TCR sequences for V gene, J gene and CDR3. TCRs were defined as expanded if a significant change between any two time points was detected under a Poisson model with p below 0.0001. Abundances of TCRs were expressed as counts per million after normalisation to the total number of TCRs sequenced in each sample. TRAV1-2 paired with TRAJ12, TRAJ20 or TRAJ33 defined MAIT TCRs, while TRAV10 paired with TRAJ18 defined iNKT TCRs. A search of VDJdb, accessed on 1 November 2021, was run for TCRs annotated to CMV, EBV and SARS-CoV-2, with TCRs annotated for multiple antigens excluded. The public reads were run again by TCRdb, first through fastp at Q25 and then through MiXCR, and only productive beta chains were kept. Under each unique CDR3 protein, matching rows form one entry showing the most common genes and DNA. TCRdb assigned the V and J calls; the authors' analysis was not used. Across this sample there are approximately 70,000 distinct CDR3 sequences, with about a tenth seen only once. The ten largest make up about 16% of the sample.

This clonotype originated in an adult who was a healthcare worker with PCR-confirmed SARS-CoV-2 infection or an uninfected control (not recorded which). The chain joins TRBV5-4 to TRBJ2-3; no confident D gene assignment can be made. This sample comprised whole blood, obtained at baseline. The CDR3 loop reads CASSLVPLDTQYF. The DNA is TGTGCCAGCAGCTTGGTTCCTTTGGATACGCAGTATTTT.